The 25 T cell receptor beta chains reported below all come from one sample, sequenced in a study of beta chain features in type 1 diabetes. The investigators reverse transcribed all of the isolated RNA, so they sequenced expressed TCRB transcripts. Repertoires were generated with immunoSEQ multiplex PCR, while TCRdb's copy carries only in-frame clones and drops some. Among a few hundred thousand clones listed, approximately 9.9% were seen once. Material for sequencing was naive CD4+ T cells from blood. Receptors were obtained from a woman aged 30 to 39 in good health.

The chain uses TRBV7-2 and TRBJ1-1; TRBD1 aligns across 9 bases. Germline loops: CDR1 SGHTA, CDR2 FQGNSA. V lost 5 bases to trimming and J lost 8 bases; unmatched junction nucleotides: 12. This CDR3 contains 15 residues. The CDR3 DNA follows: TGTGCCAGCAGCCCAATCACAGGGGGCCCCCCCGAAGCTTTCTTT. Translating it yields CASSPITGGPPEAFF. The variable domain in full, with the rest retrieved from reference TRBV7-2 and TRBJ1-1, is GAGVSQSPSNKVTEKGKDVELRCDPISGHTALYWYRQSLGQGLEFLIYFQGNSAPDKSGLPSDRFSAERTGGSVSTLTIQRTQQEDSAVYLCASSPITGGPPEAFFGQGTRLTVV.

The V gene is TRBV9, the J gene TRBJ2-3, with 8 bases that match TRBD2. J gave up 0 bases and V 0 bases, and 3 bases lay outside the gene matches. This CDR3 is built from 16 residues. Looked up from germline, CDR1 is SGDLS and CDR2 is YYNGEE. In DNA form, the CDR3 reads TGTGCCAGCAGCGTAGCTTTAGCGGGAAGCACAGATACGCAGTATTTT. It specifies CASSVALAGSTDTQYF.

This rearrangement joins TRBV9 to TRBJ1-2; 9 bases line up with TRBD1. Germline loops: CDR1 SGDLS, CDR2 YYNGEE. Trimming took 4 bases from V and 8 from J; bases not matched to a gene: 9. The CDR3 is 14 residues long. The DNA of the CDR3 is TGTGCCAGCAGCCCGAGACAGGGGGTCGGGGGCTACACCTTC. Encoded protein: CASSPRQGVGGYTF.

This clone was detected only a few times. This CDR3 reads CASKGTGEETQYF. In nucleotides, the CDR3 is TGTGCCAGCAAGGGGACAGGGGAAGAGACCCAGTACTTC. The chain joins TRBV21-1 to TRBJ2-5; the table's D call of TRBD1 was not tested on the DNA. TRBV21-1 has pseudogene status. CDR3 length equals 13 residues.

The rearrangement joins TRBV9 to TRBJ2-5; 9 bases match TRBD1. The CDR3 runs 15 residues. Germline CDR1 is SGDLS and CDR2 is YYNGEE. V was pared by 0 bases and J by 4 bases, with 4 bases of the junction left unmatched. The CDR3 spells CASSVVGQGSETQYF. The CDR3 nucleotides are TGTGCCAGCAGCGTAGTAGGACAGGGGTCAGAGACCCAGTACTTC.

This clone was counted a few times. The chain links TRBV7-9 to TRBJ2-3; possibly TRBD1 for D (5 bases). The V and J ends lost 1 base and 3 bases respectively, with 17 bases between them. In germline, CDR1 is SEHNR, CDR2 FQNEAQ (reference sequence). The CDR3 contains 17 residues. In DNA, the CDR3 is TGTGCCAGCAGCTTAGGTGACAGACCCCCTGGTACAGATACGCAGTATTTT. Translation gives CASSLGDRPPGTDTQYF.

In its sample, this clone was seen a few times. This chain joins TRBV11-2 and TRBJ1-2; 11 bases are a match to TRBD1. The CDR3 totals 14 residues. With 7 bases clipped from V and 9 bases from J, the junction kept 10 bases outside the gene matches. The germline gives CDR1 SGHAT, CDR2 FQNNGV. The CDR3 sequence: CASTRTGGRFCYTF. CDR3 coding DNA: TGTGCCAGCACCCGGACAGGGGGCCGTTTCTGCTACACCTTC.

This clone has a single count. The chain carries TRBV9 and TRBJ1-2; TRBD1 matches at 10 bases. CDR3 length: 18 residues. J lost 11 bases, V lost 3 bases, and 22 bases had no gene match. Germline V CDR1 and CDR2: SGDLS, YYNGEE. In nucleotides, the CDR3 is TGTGCCAGCAGCGGAACCGGGACAGGGGAAGGGGTTTTTGGAAGGTACACCTTC. Amino acid sequence: CASSGTGTGEGVFGRYTF. Complete variable domain (other parts from reference TRBV9 and TRBJ1-2): DSGVTQTPKHLITATGQRVTLRCSPRSGDLSVYWYQQSLDQGLQFLIQYYNGEERAKGNILERFSAQQFPDLHSELNLSSLELGDSALYFCASSGTGTGEGVFGRYTFGSGTRLTVV.

This rearrangement joins TRBV5-4 to TRBJ2-7, with TRBD2 as a possible D gene (5 bases). The germline V gene encodes CDR1 SGHNT and CDR2 YYREEE (reference sequence). The CDR3 contains 17 residues. Deletions cut 4 bases from V and 3 bases from J, with 23 bases between. The CDR3 coding sequence is TGTGCCAGCAGCCGGAAAATATGGCTTGGGAGTGGCTACGAGCAGTACTTC. It encodes CASSRKIWLGSGYEQYF.

This clone was seen a handful of times. V and J are TRBV19 and TRBJ2-7, with TRBD1 identical over 7 bases. The CDR3 consists of 14 residues. CDR1 is LNHDA, CDR2 SQIVND, per germline (reference sequence). The J segment lost 2 bases and the V segment lost 4 bases, leaving 5 bases of the junction unmatched. In DNA, the CDR3 is TGTGCCAGTAGTAGCACCGGGACAGCCTACGAGCAGTACTTC. Translating gives CASSSTGTAYEQYF.

CDR3 loop: CASSYIHNEAFF. The CDR3 region has the DNA TGTGCCAGCAGCTACATACACAATGAAGCTTTCTTT. The rearrangement links TRBV7-9 to TRBJ1-1, with no clear D. The length of the CDR3 is 12 residues. The V end lost 4 bases, the J end lost 7 bases, and 10 bases lay between the germline ends. Germline CDR1 SEHNR, CDR2 FQNEAQ (reference sequence).

The J gene is TRBJ2-5, the V gene TRBV25-1; 8 bases match TRBD2. CDR1 is MGHDK, CDR2 SYGVNS, per germline. CDR3 length equals 15 residues. J lost 5 bases, V lost 0 bases, and 5 bases had no gene match. The CDR3 DNA reads TGTGCCAGCAGTGAATATCCAGCGGGAGTTGAGACCCAGTACTTC. Amino acids: CASSEYPAGVETQYF.

This clone was picked up a small number of times. V and J are TRBV28 and TRBJ1-2; D might be TRBD1 (6 bases). V was cut by 10 bases and J by 3 bases, with 21 bases left in between. Germline loops: CDR1 MDHEN, CDR2 SYDVKM. The CDR3 is made up of 15 amino acids. In DNA form, the CDR3 reads TGTGCCACCCTGAGACAGGCGGATAGGGACTATGGCTACACCTTC. Residues: CATLRQADRDYGYTF.

J is TRBJ1-3 and V is TRBV5-1; no reliable D call. V was clipped by 0 bases and J by 0 bases, with 10 bases between them. The germline gives CDR1 SGHRS, CDR2 YFSETQ. The CDR3 is made up of 16 amino acids. The chain's CDR3 is CASSLGLVTSGNTIYF. CDR3 nucleotides: TGCGCCAGCAGCTTGGGACTTGTCACCTCTGGAAACACCATATATTTT.

This clone was counted between two and nine times. The rearrangement uses TRBV7-9 and TRBJ2-5, with D perhaps matching TRBD2 (5 bases). This CDR3 contains 14 residues. Trimming took off 3 bases at V and 5 bases at J, with 13 bases between the two ends. Germline CDR1 reads SEHNR; CDR2 reads FQNEAQ (reference sequence). The CDR3 DNA reads TGTGCCAGCAGCTTCTACAGCGGCGGTGAGACCCAGTACTTC. Amino acids: CASSFYSGGETQYF.

As concerns this clone: Within the sample, other DNA sequences also encode this same CDR3. V gene TRBV4-3 combines with J gene TRBJ2-7; the match to TRBD2 covers 14 bases. V gave up 3 bases and J gave up 2 bases; unmatched junction bases: 0. Germline lookup yields CDR1 LGHNA and CDR2 YSLEER. CDR3 length equals 15 residues. CDR3 amino acids: CASSQGLAGAYEQYF. CDR3 DNA: TGCGCCAGCAGCCAGGGACTAGCGGGAGCCTACGAGCAGTACTTC.

This clone was seen a handful of times. The J gene is TRBJ2-1, the V gene TRBV7-6; 7 bases are shared with TRBD1. This CDR3 contains 15 residues. V was pared by 5 bases and J by 2 bases, with 6 bases of the junction left unmatched. CDR1 and CDR2 from the germline V gene are SGHVS and FNYEAQ. The CDR3 is CASSRTGVAYNEQFF. In nucleotides, the CDR3 is TGTGCCAGCAGCAGAACAGGGGTCGCCTACAATGAGCAGTTCTTC.

The chain joins TRBV29-1 to TRBJ2-7; perhaps TRBD1 as D (6 bases). This CDR3 is built from 15 residues. Trimming took off 3 bases at V and 3 bases at J, with 18 bases between the two ends. The germline CDR1 and CDR2 sequences are SQVTM and ANQGSEA. The CDR3 DNA reads TGCAGCGTTGACAGTGGGTCAGGGGCTCTCTACGAGCAGTACTTC. It encodes CSVDSGSGALYEQYF.

There are a few counts of this clone. The chain's CDR3 is CASSEQGGYEQYF. The CDR3 bases are TGTGCCAGCTCCGAACAGGGGGGCTACGAGCAGTACTTC. V and J are TRBV18 and TRBJ2-7; 8 bases agree with TRBD1. CDR3 length: 13 amino acids. From germline, CDR1 is KGHSH and CDR2 LQKENI. The ends lost 6 bases at V and 3 bases at J; junction bases unmatched: 4.

This rearrangement joins TRBV12-5 to TRBJ2-1, with D uncertain. CDR3 length: 11 residues. The germline gives CDR1 LGHNT, CDR2 FRNRAP. V was shortened by 6 bases and J by 5 bases, with 5 bases between the two germline ends. The CDR3 spells CASGLNNEQFF. CDR3 coding DNA: TGTGCTAGTGGACTCAACAATGAGCAGTTCTTC.

V is TRBV15 and J is TRBJ2-1, with 8 bases identical to TRBD2. Germline assignment: CDR1 LNHNV and CDR2 YYDKDF (reference sequence). CDR3 length equals 16 residues. The V and J ends lost 0 bases and 7 bases, in that order; junction bases with no gene match: 8. CDR3 coding DNA: TGTGCCACCAGCAGAGAGAAGCGGGAGTTTAGTAATGAGCAGTTCTTC. It encodes CATSREKREFSNEQFF.

This clone came up a few times. This chain's CDR3 is CASSYGPGADTQYF. The CDR3 DNA is TGTGCCAGCAGCTACGGCCCGGGAGCAGATACGCAGTATTTT. The genes are TRBV11-2 and TRBJ2-3; TRBD2 is a possible D gene (6 bases). The germline CDR1 and CDR2 sequences are SGHAT and FQNNGV. CDR3 length: 14 amino acids. V lost 4 bases and J lost 4, with 12 bases in between.

This rearrangement joins TRBV28 to TRBJ2-3; 7 nucleotides line up with TRBD2. The CDR3 consists of 18 residues. The V gene end was trimmed by 5 bases and the J gene end by 0 bases; junction bases not matched to a gene: 14. From germline, CDR1 is MDHEN and CDR2 SYDVKM. The CDR3 loop is CASSPGAGVIKSTDTQYF. The CDR3 bases are TGTGCCAGCAGTCCCGGGGCGGGGGTGATTAAAAGCACAGATACGCAGTATTTT. Using reference TRBV28 and TRBJ2-3 for the parts outside the CDR3, the full variable domain is DVKVTQSSRYLVKRTGEKVFLECVQDMDHENMFWYRQDPGLGLRLIYFSYDVKMKEKGDIPEGYSVSREKKERFSLILESASTNQTSMYLCASSPGAGVIKSTDTQYFGPGTRLTVL.

This clone was observed a handful of times. The chain is built from TRBV2 and TRBJ1-2; 7 bases line up with TRBD1. V trimming: 6 bases; J trimming: 5 bases; junction bases outside the gene matches: 6. This CDR3 is built from 13 residues. Germline loops: CDR1 SNHLY, CDR2 FYNNEI. The CDR3 DNA is TGTGCCAGCAGGGTGACAGGGCCTTATGGCTACACCTTC. Amino acid sequence: CASRVTGPYGYTF. The whole variable domain, filled in from reference TRBV2 and TRBJ1-2, reads EPEVTQTPSHQVTQMGQEVILRCVPISNHLYFYWYRQILGQKVEFLVSFYNNEISEKSEIFDDQFSVERPDGSNFTLKIRSTKLEDSAMYFCASRVTGPYGYTFGSGTRLTVV.

This clone was picked up a small number of times. The J gene is TRBJ1-2, the V gene TRBV5-1, with 9 bases lining up with TRBD1. The junction had 8 bases not matched to a gene; V was cut back by 4 bases and J by 4 bases. CDR3 length: 15 amino acids. Germline CDR1 and CDR2: SGHRS and YFSETQ. CDR3 protein: CASSVPGQGSYGYTF. In DNA form, the CDR3 reads TGCGCCAGCAGCGTACCGGGACAGGGATCCTATGGCTACACCTTC.